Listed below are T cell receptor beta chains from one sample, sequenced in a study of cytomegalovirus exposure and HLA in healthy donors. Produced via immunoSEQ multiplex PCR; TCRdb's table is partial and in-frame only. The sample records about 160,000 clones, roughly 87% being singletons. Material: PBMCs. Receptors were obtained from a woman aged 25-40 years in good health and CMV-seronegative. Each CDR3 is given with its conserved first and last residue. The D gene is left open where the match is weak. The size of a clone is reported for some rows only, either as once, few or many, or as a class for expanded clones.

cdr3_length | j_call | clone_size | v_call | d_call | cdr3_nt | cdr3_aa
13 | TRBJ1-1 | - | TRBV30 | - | TGTGCCTGGAGTGGGGGCGCGGCCACTGAAGCTTTCTTT | CAWSGGAATEAFF
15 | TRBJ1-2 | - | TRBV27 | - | TGTGCCAGCAGTCCCGCTTCAGGTGCTAACTATGGCTACACCTTC | CASSPASGANYGYTF
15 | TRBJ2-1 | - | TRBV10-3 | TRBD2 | TGTGCCATCAGCCCCCTAGCGGGAGGTGATAATGAGCAGTTCTTC | CAISPLAGGDNEQFF
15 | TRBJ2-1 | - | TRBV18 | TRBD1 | TGTGCCAGCTCACCAATTGGACAGGGGTCCGGTGAGCAGTTCTTC | CASSPIGQGSGEQFF
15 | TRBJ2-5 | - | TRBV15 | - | TGTGCCACCAGCAGGGACCGACAGTTCCAGGAGACCCAGTACTTC | CATSRDRQFQETQYF
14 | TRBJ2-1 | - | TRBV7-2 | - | TGTGCCAGCAGCTTAGTGCGCAGGGCCAATGAGCAGTTCTTC | CASSLVRRANEQFF
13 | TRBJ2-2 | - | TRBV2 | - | TGTGCCAGCAGTGAATCGGACACCGGGGAGCTGTTTTTT | CASSESDTGELFF
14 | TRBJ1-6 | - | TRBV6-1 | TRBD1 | TGTGCCAGCACAAGGAACAGGGGGCGAGAAACCCTCCACTTT | CASTRNRGRETLHF
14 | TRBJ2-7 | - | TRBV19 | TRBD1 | TGTGCCAGTAGTATTAGGCAGGGGGTCAACGAGCAGTACTTC | CASSIRQGVNEQYF
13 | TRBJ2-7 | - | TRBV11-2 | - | TGTGCCAGCAGCTTTTCCGGGAGTAACGAGCAGTACTTC | CASSFSGSNEQYF
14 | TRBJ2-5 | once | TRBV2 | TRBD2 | TGTGCCACCACAGTGATCGGACTAGCGGGAGAGCAGTACTTC | CATTVIGLAGEQYF
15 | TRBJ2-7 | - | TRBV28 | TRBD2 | TGTGCCAGCAGTTTCTGGGCGGGAGGCTCCTACGAGCAGTACTTC | CASSFWAGGSYEQYF
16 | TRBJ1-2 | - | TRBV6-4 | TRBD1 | TGTGCCAGCAGTGGGACAAACCAAGGGGGCTCCGGGGGCTACACCTTC | CASSGTNQGGSGGYTF
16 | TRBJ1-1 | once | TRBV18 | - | TGTGCCAGCTCACCGACGGCAGGGTGGGTAGGCACTGAAGCTTTCTTT | CASSPTAGWVGTEAFF
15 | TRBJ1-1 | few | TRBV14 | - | TGTGCCAGCAGCCAGCTACACCGGGGAGGCACTGAAGCTTTCTTT | CASSQLHRGGTEAFF
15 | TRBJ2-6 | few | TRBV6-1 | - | TGTGCCAGCAGTCATACAGCCTCTGGGGCCAACGTCCTGACTTTC | CASSHTASGANVLTF
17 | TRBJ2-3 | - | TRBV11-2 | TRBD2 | TGTGCCAGCAGCCACCTACTAGCGGGGGGGAGCACAGATACGCAGTATTTT | CASSHLLAGGSTDTQYF
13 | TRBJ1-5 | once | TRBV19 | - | TGTGCCAGTGCGGAGAGTGGAGGTCAGCCCCAGCATTTT | CASAESGGQPQHF
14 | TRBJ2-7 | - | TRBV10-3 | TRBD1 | TGTGCCATCAGTGAACAGGGGGCGAGGGAAGAGCAGTACTTC | CAISEQGAREEQYF
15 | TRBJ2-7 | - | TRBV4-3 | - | TGCGCCAGCAGTCCTCGGGAGCGGAGCTCCTACGAGCAGTACTTC | CASSPRERSSYEQYF
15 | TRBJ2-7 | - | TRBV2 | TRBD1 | TGTGCCAGCAGCAACCCCTTCGGGACAGGCTCCGAGCAGTACTTC | CASSNPFGTGSEQYF
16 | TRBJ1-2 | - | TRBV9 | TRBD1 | TGTGCCAGCAGCCCCAAGGGGGACAGGATAGACTATGGCTACACCTTC | CASSPKGDRIDYGYTF
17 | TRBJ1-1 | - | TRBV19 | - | TGTGCCAGTAGTATATCGGGTTCGCAGGCGGGGTCCTCCGGAGCTTTCTTT | CASSISGSQAGSSGAFF
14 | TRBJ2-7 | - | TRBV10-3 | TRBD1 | TGTGCCATCCGGTACGGACAGGGGTTTTACGAGCAGTACTTC | CAIRYGQGFYEQYF
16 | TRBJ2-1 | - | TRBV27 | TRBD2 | TGTGCCAGCAGTCACACGGGACTAGCGGGAGGCTGGGAGCAGTTCTTC | CASSHTGLAGGWEQFF
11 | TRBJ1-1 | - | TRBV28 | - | TGTGCCAGCAGCGTGAACACTGAAGCTTTCTTT | CASSVNTEAFF
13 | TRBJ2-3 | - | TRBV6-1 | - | TGTGCCAGCAGTTTACGAGAGACAGATACGCAGTATTTT | CASSLRETDTQYF
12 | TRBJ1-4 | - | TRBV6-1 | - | TGTGCCAGCAGTGAACGGGGGGAAAAACTGTTTTTT | CASSERGEKLFF
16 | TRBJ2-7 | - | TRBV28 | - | TGTGCCAGCAGTTTAGGCGGGGCAGGGCACACCTACGAGCAGTACTTC | CASSLGGAGHTYEQYF
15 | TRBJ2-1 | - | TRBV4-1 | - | TGCGCCAGCAGCCAATTACAGGGCTCCTACAATGAGCAGTTCTTC | CASSQLQGSYNEQFF
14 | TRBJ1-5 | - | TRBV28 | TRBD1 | TGTGCCAGCAACTCAGACAGGGGAGACCAGCCCCAGCATTTT | CASNSDRGDQPQHF
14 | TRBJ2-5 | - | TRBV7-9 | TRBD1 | TGTGCCAGCAGCTTCGACAGGGGTTGGGAGACCCAGTACTTC | CASSFDRGWETQYF
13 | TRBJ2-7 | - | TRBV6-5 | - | TGTGCCAGCAGTTACTCGACGAGGGACGAGCAGTACTTC | CASSYSTRDEQYF
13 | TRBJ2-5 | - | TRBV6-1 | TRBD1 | TGTGCCAGCAGTGGCAGGGGGCTGGAGACCCAGTACTTC | CASSGRGLETQYF
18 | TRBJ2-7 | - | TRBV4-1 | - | TGCGCCAGCAGCCAAGGAACATATTCCCCCTCGGGTTTATACGAGCAGTACTTC | CASSQGTYSPSGLYEQYF
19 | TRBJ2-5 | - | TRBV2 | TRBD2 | TGTGCCAGCAGCGAAGGGGCGACTAGCGGGCGTAACGTCGAGGAGACCCAGTACTTC | CASSEGATSGRNVEETQYF
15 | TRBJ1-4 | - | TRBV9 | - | TGTGCCAGCAGCGTAGTTGCGGGGGCCAGTGAAAAACTGTTTTTT | CASSVVAGASEKLFF
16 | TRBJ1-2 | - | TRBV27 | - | TGTGCCAGCTCATCCCAGGGGAAGAAGTGGGGGTTTGGCTACACCTTC | CASSSQGKKWGFGYTF
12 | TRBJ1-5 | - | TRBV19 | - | TGTGCCAGTAGGGGCCACAATCAGCCCCAGCATTTT | CASRGHNQPQHF
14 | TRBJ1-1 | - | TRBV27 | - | TGTGCCAGCAGTTTAAGGCCCCATAGGGGTGAAGCTTTCTTT | CASSLRPHRGEAFF
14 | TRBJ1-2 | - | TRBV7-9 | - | TGTGCCAGCACCCGTGGGGGGGCTAACTATGGCTACACCTTC | CASTRGGANYGYTF
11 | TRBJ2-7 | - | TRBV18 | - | TGTGCCAGCGCAACAGGGACAGAGCAGTACTTC | CASATGTEQYF
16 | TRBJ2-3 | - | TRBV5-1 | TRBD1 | TGCGCCAGCAGCTGGTCCCGGACAGGCGGCACAGATACGCAGTATTTT | CASSWSRTGGTDTQYF
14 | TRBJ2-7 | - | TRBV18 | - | TGTGCCAGCTCACCAGGTTCGGTCCTATACGAGCAGTACTTC | CASSPGSVLYEQYF
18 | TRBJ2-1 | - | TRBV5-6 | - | TGTGCCAGCAGCTTGGCCTGGTCGACATCCAGCTCCTACAATGAGCAGTTCTTC | CASSLAWSTSSSYNEQFF
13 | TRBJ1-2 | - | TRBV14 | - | TGTGCCAGCAGCCAAGAATTTCAGGGGGGCTACACCTTC | CASSQEFQGGYTF
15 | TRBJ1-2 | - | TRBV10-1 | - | TGCGCCAGCAGTGAGCCGTACCCCTATAACTATGGCTACACCTTC | CASSEPYPYNYGYTF
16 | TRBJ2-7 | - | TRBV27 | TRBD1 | TGTGCCAGCCAGCAACGACAGGGCCAAGGGGCCTACGAGCAGTACTTC | CASQQRQGQGAYEQYF
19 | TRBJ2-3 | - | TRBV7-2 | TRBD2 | TGTGCCAGCAGCCTCAGACTAGCGGGACGGTTCACTAGCACAGATACGCAGTATTTT | CASSLRLAGRFTSTDTQYF
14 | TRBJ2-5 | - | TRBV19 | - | TGTGCCAGTAGTCACAGGGCCCTACAAGAGACCCAGTACTTC | CASSHRALQETQYF
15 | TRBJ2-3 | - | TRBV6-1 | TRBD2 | TGTGCCAGCAGTGCACTAGCGGGGGGTACAGATACGCAGTATTTT | CASSALAGGTDTQYF
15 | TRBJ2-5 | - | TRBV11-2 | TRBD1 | TGTGCCAGCAGCTCCTCTCCGGACAGGGGAGAGACCCAGTACTTC | CASSSSPDRGETQYF
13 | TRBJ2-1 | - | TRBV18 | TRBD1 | TGTGCCAGCTCATCCGGACAGGACAATGAGCAGTTCTTC | CASSSGQDNEQFF